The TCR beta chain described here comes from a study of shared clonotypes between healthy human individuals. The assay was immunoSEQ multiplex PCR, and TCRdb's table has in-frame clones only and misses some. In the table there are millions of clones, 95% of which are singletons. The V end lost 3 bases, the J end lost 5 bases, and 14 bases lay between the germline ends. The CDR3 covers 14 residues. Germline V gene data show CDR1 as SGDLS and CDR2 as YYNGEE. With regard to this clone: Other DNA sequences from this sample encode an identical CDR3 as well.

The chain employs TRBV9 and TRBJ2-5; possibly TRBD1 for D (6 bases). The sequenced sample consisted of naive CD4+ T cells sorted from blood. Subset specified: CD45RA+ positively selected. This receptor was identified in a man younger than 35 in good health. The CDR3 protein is CASSATGSRETQYF. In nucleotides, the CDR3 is TGTGCCAGCAGCGCGACAGGTAGCCGGGAGACCCAGTACTTC.